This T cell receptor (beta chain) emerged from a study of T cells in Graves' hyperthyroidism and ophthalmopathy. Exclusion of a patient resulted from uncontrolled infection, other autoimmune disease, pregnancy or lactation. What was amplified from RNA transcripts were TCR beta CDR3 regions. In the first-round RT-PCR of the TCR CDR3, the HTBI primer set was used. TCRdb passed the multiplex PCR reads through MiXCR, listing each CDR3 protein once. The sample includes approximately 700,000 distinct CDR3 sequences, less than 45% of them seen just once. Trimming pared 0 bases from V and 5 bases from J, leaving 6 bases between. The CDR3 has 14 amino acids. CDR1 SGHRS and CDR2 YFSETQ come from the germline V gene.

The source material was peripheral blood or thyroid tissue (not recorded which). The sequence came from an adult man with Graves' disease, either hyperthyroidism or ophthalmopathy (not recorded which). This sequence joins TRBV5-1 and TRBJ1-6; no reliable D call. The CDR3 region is CASSLVSDNSPLHF. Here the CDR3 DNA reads TGCGCCAGCAGCTTGGTTTCTGATAATTCACCCCTCCACTTT.